Listed below are T cell receptor beta chains from one sample, sequenced in a study of blood T cell repertoires in COVID-19. The assay was immunoSEQ multiplex PCR, and TCRdb's table has in-frame clones only and misses some. Of fewer than 150,000 clones detected, roughly 89% appear once; the ten largest clones hold 3.5% to 4%. Material for sequencing was peripheral blood. The receptors shown here come from an older woman with COVID-19, enrolled during active disease. The CDR3 runs from the conserved cysteine through the conserved F or W. D genes are given only for firm matches. Rows may omit the clone size; those that give it use once, few, many or a size class.

14	TRBV18	.	TRBJ1-4	many	CASSEGTTNEKLFF	TGTGCCAGCTCGGAGGGAACAACTAATGAAAAACTGTTTTTT
14	TRBV3-1/TRBV3-2	.	TRBJ1-2	.	CASSQGGPRYGYTF	TGTGCCAGCAGCCAAGGGGGGCCTAGGTATGGCTACACCTTC
15	TRBV3-1/TRBV3-2	.	TRBJ1-6	.	CASSQGTRGNSPLHF	TGTGCCAGCAGCCAAGGGACCCGAGGGAATTCACCCCTCCACTTT
15	TRBV19	.	TRBJ2-1	.	CASSSGGAYYNEQFF	TGTGCCAGTTCGTCCGGGGGAGCCTACTACAATGAGCAGTTCTTC
14	TRBV2	TRBD1	TRBJ1-2	.	CASLGQGAFKGYTF	TGTGCCAGCTTAGGACAGGGGGCTTTTAAGGGCTACACCTTC
14	TRBV5-1	.	TRBJ2-5	.	CASTTAGQQETQYF	TGCGCCAGCACCACTGCGGGACAGCAAGAGACCCAGTACTTC
14	TRBV6-5	TRBD1	TRBJ2-7	.	CASSPSTGQVVQYF	TGTGCCAGCAGTCCCAGCACGGGACAGGTAGTGCAGTACTTC
13	TRBV9	.	TRBJ1-2	.	CASSVQGGYGYTF	TGTGCCAGCAGCGTACAGGGTGGCTATGGCTACACCTTC
15	TRBV7-2	.	TRBJ2-7	.	CASSGQGTNFYEQYF	TGTGCCAGCAGCGGCCAGGGGACGAACTTCTACGAGCAGTACTTC
14	TRBV4-1	.	TRBJ1-2	.	CASSQEYRVDGYTF	TGCGCCAGCAGCCAAGAGTACAGGGTGGATGGCTACACCTTC
15	TRBV5-6	TRBD1	TRBJ1-2	.	CASSPHTGTGFGYTF	TGTGCCAGCAGCCCACATACCGGGACAGGGTTTGGCTACACCTTC
17	TRBV27	.	TRBJ2-2	.	CASSLLAREWHTGELFF	TGTGCCAGCAGTTTATTGGCCAGGGAATGGCACACCGGGGAGCTGTTTTTT
14	TRBV7-2	.	TRBJ2-7	.	CASSLAVQGYEQYF	TGTGCCAGCAGCTTAGCAGTTCAGGGCTACGAGCAGTACTTC
18	TRBV25-1	TRBD2	TRBJ2-2	many	CASSEYTTSGYNTGELFF	TGTGCCAGCAGTGAATATACAACTAGCGGGTACAACACCGGGGAGCTGTTTTTT
16	TRBV7-2	.	TRBJ2-2	.	CASSLAALSNTGELFF	TGTGCCAGCAGCTTAGCTGCACTGTCAAACACCGGGGAGCTGTTTTTT
14	TRBV7-8	.	TRBJ1-5	.	CASSLGLVDQPQHF	TGTGCCAGCAGCTTGGGGCTGGTGGATCAGCCCCAGCATTTT
15	TRBV7-9	TRBD1	TRBJ1-2	.	CASSRTWGTGDGYTF	TGTGCCAGCAGCCGGACGTGGGGGACAGGCGATGGCTACACCTTC
15	TRBV4-1	.	TRBJ1-4	.	CASSQAGATNEKLFF	TGCGCCAGCAGTCAGGCCGGTGCAACTAATGAAAAACTGTTTTTT
14	TRBV6-2/TRBV6-3	.	TRBJ1-2	.	CASSPGQRIYGYTF	TGTGCCAGCAGTCCAGGACAGCGCATCTATGGCTACACCTTC
17	TRBV7-9	.	TRBJ1-6	.	CASSTTHQGVGNSPLHF	TGTGCCAGCAGCACCACACACCAAGGGGTTGGAAATTCACCCCTCCACTTT
15	TRBV4-2	.	TRBJ1-1	.	CASSQDILVGQEAFF	TGTGCCAGCAGCCAAGATATATTAGTGGGGCAGGAAGCTTTCTTT
15	TRBV6-2/TRBV6-3	.	TRBJ2-7	.	CASSRRDSGGYEQYF	TGTGCCAGCAGCCGACGGGACAGCGGGGGCTACGAGCAGTACTTC
14	TRBV4-2	TRBD1	TRBJ1-1	.	CASSQDTGDTEAFF	TGTGCCAGCAGCCAAGATACAGGGGACACTGAAGCTTTCTTT
14	TRBV19	TRBD1	TRBJ1-5	few	CASSMTGGNQPQHF	TGTGCCAGTAGTATGACAGGGGGGAATCAGCCCCAGCATTTT
15	TRBV9	.	TRBJ1-4	.	CASSVAGGDREKLFF	TGTGCCAGCAGCGTAGCGGGCGGGGATCGGGAAAAACTGTTTTTT
15	TRBV6-5	.	TRBJ2-7	.	CASRGSIRGSYEQYF	TGTGCCAGCAGGGGGTCTATCAGGGGATCCTACGAGCAGTACTTC
12	TRBV15	.	TRBJ1-1	few	CATSPAGAEAFF	TGTGCCACCAGCCCTGCAGGGGCTGAAGCTTTCTTT
13	TRBV30	.	TRBJ1-5	.	CAWSGGGGQPQHF	TGTGCCTGGAGTGGGGGTGGAGGTCAGCCCCAGCATTTT
16	TRBV4-1	TRBD1	TRBJ1-3	.	CASSQYDRGLGNTIYF	TGCGCCAGCAGCCAGTATGACAGGGGGCTGGGAAACACCATATATTTT
13	TRBV29-1	.	TRBJ1-1	few	CSVDRGGGTEAFF	TGCAGCGTTGACCGCGGCGGCGGCACTGAAGCTTTCTTT
18	TRBV6-1	TRBD2	TRBJ2-1	.	CASSDPWTSGGAYNEQFF	TGTGCCAGCAGTGATCCGTGGACTAGCGGGGGGGCGTACAATGAGCAGTTCTTC